Shown below are 28 T cell receptor beta chains from a single sample sequenced in a study of sequential checkpoint blockade in melanoma. Regarding treatment: randomized to nivolumab then ipilimumab (arm A) or the reverse (arm B). TCRdb's copy holds only in-frame clones and misses some; the assay was immunoSEQ multiplex PCR. Of fewer than 3,500 clones listed, roughly 21% are singletons. The source material was tumor tissue (inferred from file names), sampled from a patient given nivolumab and ipilimumab in sequence. The receptors were sampled from a human patient with melanoma. Some clones in this sample may be carry-over from other donors' samples.

A remark on this clone: An end of the junction differs from the germline gene, which may be a read error. The chain links TRBV15 to TRBJ2-3; D is possibly TRBD1 or TRBD2 (6 bases each). CDR1 and CDR2 (germline): LNHNV, YYDKDF (reference sequence). The CDR3 is 15 residues long. In DNA, the CDR3 is TGTGCCAGCAGCCCACGTAGGGGGGCCACAGATACGCAGTATTTT. It specifies CASSPRRGATDTQYF.

The sample holds many counts of this clone. The chain links TRBV11-3 to TRBJ2-5, with unresolved D. The V end was cut by 5 bases, the J end by 2 bases, with 12 bases between. The CDR3 contains 14 residues. Germline loops: CDR1 SGHNT, CDR2 YENEEA. CDR3: CASSPLGGQETQYF. The CDR3, as DNA: TGTGCCAGCAGCCCCCTGGGTGGGCAAGAGACCCAGTACTTC.

V and J are TRBV28 and TRBJ1-2; D possibly corresponds to TRBD1 (6 bases). The germline V gene has CDR1 MDHEN and CDR2 SYDVKM. This CDR3 is built from 13 residues. V was shortened by 6 bases and J by 5 bases, with 13 bases between the two germline ends. CDR3 loop: CASSPGQSYGYTF. Written as DNA, the CDR3 is TGTGCCAGCAGCCCCGGACAGTCGTATGGCTACACCTTC.

This chain uses TRBV14 with TRBJ1-3; D is ambiguous. Trimming left V 1 base short and J 0 bases short, with 4 bases between. The CDR3 length is 14 residues. Per the germline V gene, CDR1 is SGHDN and CDR2 is FVKESK. The CDR3 loop is CASSQGSSGNTIYF. DNA of the CDR3: TGTGCCAGCAGCCAAGGGTCCTCTGGAAACACCATATATTTT.

The gene calls are TRBV5-1 and TRBJ2-3, with 13 positions matching TRBD2. Germline loops: CDR1 SGHRS, CDR2 YFSETQ. The CDR3 has 16 amino acids. Losses at the gene ends were 4 bases for V and 7 bases for J; bases not matched to a gene: 9. This chain's CDR3 is CASSSNGLAGANTQYF. The CDR3 region has the DNA TGCGCCAGCAGCAGTAATGGACTAGCGGGGGCCAATACGCAGTATTTT.

This chain joins TRBV5-1 and TRBJ1-1, with no clear D. CDR1 is SGHRS and CDR2 is YFSETQ in the germline V gene. The V gene lost 6 bases and the J gene lost 1 base, with 13 bases spanning the gap. The CDR3 is 14 residues long. The CDR3 spells CASKASAANTEAFF. The CDR3 nucleotides read TGCGCCAGCAAGGCCTCGGCGGCGAACACTGAAGCTTTCTTT.

This clone is large within its sample. This rearrangement joins TRBV6-8 to TRBJ2-7; 7 bases align to TRBD2. The germline V gene has CDR1 MNHGY and CDR2 SAAAGT. Unmatched junction bases numbered 5, after V lost 0 bases and J lost 3 bases. The CDR3 totals 15 residues. CDR3 coding DNA: TGTGCCAGCAGTTACTCCGGGGGGACCATCTACGAGCAGTACTTC. The encoded protein is CASSYSGGTIYEQYF.

This clone was detected ten times or more. V is TRBV11-3 and J is TRBJ1-1; the match to TRBD1 covers 9 bases. J lost 5 bases, V lost 5 bases, and 12 bases had no gene match. This CDR3 is 16 amino acids long. Germline assignment: CDR1 SGHNT and CDR2 YENEEA. The CDR3 sequence is CASSPTGQGKGTEAFF. The CDR3 coding sequence is TGTGCCAGCAGCCCTACGGGACAGGGAAAGGGAACTGAAGCTTTCTTT.

This clone was detected once. Written as DNA, the CDR3 is TGTGCCAGCAGCCAAGACTGGGACAGAACACTCACAGATACGCAGTATTTT. Its translation: CASSQDWDRTLTDTQYF. The V gene is TRBV14, the J gene TRBJ2-3; 7 nucleotides align to TRBD1. V trimming: 0 bases; J trimming: 2 bases; junction bases outside the gene matches: 8. In germline, CDR1 is SGHDN, CDR2 FVKESK. This CDR3 is built from 17 residues.

This clone was detected ten times or more. The CDR3 nucleotides are TGTGCCAGCAGCTTAGATCGGCGGATAAGTAGCAATCAGCCCCAGCATTTT. Translated: CASSLDRRISSNQPQHF. The J gene is TRBJ1-5, the V gene TRBV11-3; no clear D. The CDR3 spans 17 residues. Deletions cut 0 bases from V and 0 bases from J, with 12 bases between. Germline V gene data show CDR1 as SGHNT and CDR2 as YENEEA.

This clone is medium-sized in the sample. The CDR3 spells CASSYFSTSGGYEQYF. CDR3 sequence (DNA): TGTGCCAGCAGTTACTTTTCGACTAGCGGGGGCTACGAGCAGTACTTC. The chain carries TRBV6-8 and TRBJ2-7; 12 positions agree with TRBD2. Trimming cost V 1 base and J 3 bases; bases outside gene matches: 4. Germline CDR1 is MNHGY and CDR2 is SAAAGT. The CDR3 totals 16 residues.

CDR3 region: CASSGTASGNTIYF. The DNA for the CDR3 is TGTGCCAGCAGTGGGACAGCCTCTGGAAACACCATATATTTT. This chain links TRBV9 with TRBJ1-3; 7 bases are a match to TRBD1. Germline values: CDR1 SGDLS, CDR2 YYNGEE. The CDR3 covers 14 residues. J lost 0 bases, V lost 5 bases, and 2 bases had no gene match.

This sequence joins TRBV11-3 and TRBJ1-3; the match to TRBD1 covers 7 bases. CDR3 length: 16 residues. The V and J ends lost 4 bases and 2 bases, in that order; junction bases with no gene match: 8. Per the germline V gene, CDR1 is SGHNT and CDR2 is YENEEA. The CDR3 DNA follows: TGTGCCAGCAGCTCATGGACAGGAGGCCCTGGAAACACCATATATTTT. Residues: CASSSWTGGPGNTIYF.

The chain couples TRBV30 to TRBJ2-3, with D possibly called TRBD1 or TRBD2 (5 bases each). The CDR3 loop spans 13 amino acids. Trimming pared 4 bases from V and 2 bases from J, leaving 10 bases between. Germline V gene lookup returns CDR1 GTSNPN and CDR2 SVGIG (reference sequence). The CDR3 sequence: CAWTGALTDTQYF. The CDR3 DNA reads TGTGCCTGGACCGGGGCCCTCACAGATACGCAGTATTTT.

The gene calls are TRBV15 and TRBJ2-7, with TRBD1 matching over 9 bases. There are 15 residues in the CDR3. Germline CDR1 and CDR2: LNHNV and YYDKDF (reference sequence). The junction had 9 bases not matched to a gene; V was cut back by 5 bases and J by 4 bases. The DNA for the CDR3 is TGTGCCACCAGCGGATGGACAGGGGATAAGTACGAGCAGTACTTC. It encodes CATSGWTGDKYEQYF.

This chain connects TRBV15 to TRBJ1-5; D might be TRBD1 (6 bases). The CDR3 has 15 residues. Germline V CDR1 and CDR2: LNHNV, YYDKDF (reference sequence). Trimming left V 1 base short and J 2 bases short, with 9 bases between. As DNA, the CDR3 is TGTGCCACCAGCAGAGGGGGGGCAGGCAATCAGCCCCAGCATTTT. Translation gives CATSRGGAGNQPQHF. The full variable domain, rest sourced from reference TRBV15 and TRBJ1-5, is DAMVIQNPRYQVTQFGKPVTLSCSQTLNHNVMYWYQQKSSQAPKLLFHYYDKDFNNEADTPDNFQSRRPNTSFCFLDIRSPGLGDTAMYLCATSRGGAGNQPQHFGDGTRLSIL.

The genes are TRBV6-8 and TRBJ1-1; possible D gene TRBD1, 5 bases. Germline CDR1 reads MNHGY; CDR2 reads SAAAGT. The ends were cut back, 5 bases at V and 6 bases at J, with 13 bases in the middle. This CDR3 is 13 amino acids long. CDR3 protein: CASSPGGAAEAFF. In nucleotides, the CDR3 is TGTGCCAGCAGTCCCGGGGGAGCGGCTGAAGCTTTCTTT.

The chain has TRBV9 and TRBJ2-1; the match to TRBD2 covers 9 bases. The ends lost 1 base at V and 8 bases at J; junction bases unmatched: 7. The CDR3 is 15 residues long. Germline CDR1 SGDLS, CDR2 YYNGEE. The CDR3 DNA reads TGTGCCAGCAGCGTATTTGGCGGGGGGGCCTATGAGCAGTTCTTC. It specifies CASSVFGGGAYEQFF.

This clone was seen a handful of times. The gene calls are TRBV11-3 and TRBJ1-6; D is uncertain. The germline V gene encodes CDR1 SGHNT and CDR2 YENEEA. V dropped 5 bases and J dropped 3 bases, with 20 bases sitting between them. The CDR3 extends over 18 amino acids. CDR3 DNA: TGTGCCAGCAGCGCGCAAACCGGGTCCACGTTCTATAATTCACCCCTCCACTTT. It translates to CASSAQTGSTFYNSPLHF. Together with reference TRBV11-3 and TRBJ1-6, the CDR3 gives the full variable domain: EAGVVQSPRYKIIEKKQPVAFWCNPISGHNTLYWYLQNLGQGPELLIRYENEEAVDDSQLPKDRFSAERLKGVDSTLKIQPAELGDSAVYLCASSAQTGSTFYNSPLHFGNGTRLTVT.

The rearrangement joins TRBV12-5 to TRBJ1-5; D remains ambiguous. The germline V gene has CDR1 LGHNT and CDR2 FRNRAP. The ends were cut back, 9 bases at V and 0 bases at J, with 9 bases in the middle. The CDR3 runs to 13 residues. The CDR3: CARGLNSNQPQHF. As DNA, the CDR3 is TGTGCTAGGGGCCTTAATAGCAATCAGCCCCAGCATTTT.

By frequency in the sample, this clone is medium-sized. V and J are TRBV6-8 and TRBJ1-3; TRBD1 aligns across 11 bases. Germline lookup yields CDR1 MNHGY and CDR2 SAAAGT. V shed 6 bases and J 4 bases; nucleotides not matched to a gene: 8. The CDR3 runs 16 residues. CDR3 bases: TGTGCCAGCAGAACCCCGGACAGGGGGCTAGGAAACACCATATATTTT. Translated, it gives CASRTPDRGLGNTIYF.

This clone is medium-sized. Written as DNA, the CDR3 is TGTGCCAGCAGCTTAGACTGGAACACCGGGGAGCTGTTTTTT. The encoded protein is CASSLDWNTGELFF. The chain joins TRBV11-3 to TRBJ2-2; D remains ambiguous. Germline lookup yields CDR1 SGHNT and CDR2 YENEEA. This CDR3 comprises 14 residues. V was clipped by 0 bases and J by 1 base, with 3 bases between them.

This clone is medium-sized in the sample. The chain couples TRBV6-8 to TRBJ1-4; D is ambiguous. From germline, CDR1 is MNHGY and CDR2 SAAAGT. Trimming pared 2 bases from V and 13 bases from J, leaving 20 bases between. The CDR3 sequence is 15 residues long. The DNA of the CDR3 is TGTGCCAGCAGTTACCGGGGAGGCGGCCCCCAGCGACTGTTTTTT. It codes for CASSYRGGGPQRLFF.

The V and J genes are TRBV6-8 and TRBJ1-4; possible D gene TRBD1, 5 bases. Trimming removed 5 bases from V and 7 bases from J, with 14 bases in between. From germline, CDR1 is MNHGY and CDR2 SAAAGT. The CDR3 is 14 amino acids. The CDR3 sequence is CASSDWGSGEKLFF. As DNA, the CDR3 is TGTGCCAGCAGTGATTGGGGGTCAGGTGAAAAACTGTTTTTT.

Regarding this clone: At one end, the junction sequence differs from germline, possibly due to a read error. This chain links TRBV6-8 with TRBJ2-1, with D possibly matching TRBD1 (6 bases). The germline V gene has CDR1 MNHGY and CDR2 SAAAGT. The CDR3 runs 12 residues. CDR3 DNA: TGTGCCATCAATACAGGGTACACTGAGCAGTTCTTC. Its protein is CAINTGYTEQFF.

The chain has TRBV18 and TRBJ1-1; D gene unclear. V was cut by 1 base and J by 3 bases, with 12 bases left in between. In germline, CDR1 is KGHSH, CDR2 LQKENI. The CDR3 sequence is 15 residues long. CDR3 nucleotides: TGTGCCAGCTCACCACTTGCAAGTTCCGACACTGAAGCTTTCTTT. Translated: CASSPLASSDTEAFF.

This clone has ten or more counts. V gene TRBV7-4 combines with J gene TRBJ1-1, with 7 bases identical to TRBD1. With V trimmed by 4 bases and J by 10 bases, 9 bases remained unmatched. Per germline, CDR1 SGHVT and CDR2 SQSDAQ. The CDR3 contains 13 residues. For the CDR3, the DNA is TGTGCCAGCAGCTCTGGACAGGAAGGTACAGCTTTCTTT. Its translation: CASSSGQEGTAFF.

The rearrangement links TRBV29-1 to TRBJ2-5; 7 nucleotides match TRBD1. Germline V gene data show CDR1 as SQVTM and CDR2 as ANQGSEA. The CDR3 runs to 12 residues. V lost 6 bases and J lost 2; bases outside the gene matches: 3. DNA of the CDR3: TGCAGCGTCTGGGACAGTCAAGAGACCCAGTACTTC. It is translated as CSVWDSQETQYF.